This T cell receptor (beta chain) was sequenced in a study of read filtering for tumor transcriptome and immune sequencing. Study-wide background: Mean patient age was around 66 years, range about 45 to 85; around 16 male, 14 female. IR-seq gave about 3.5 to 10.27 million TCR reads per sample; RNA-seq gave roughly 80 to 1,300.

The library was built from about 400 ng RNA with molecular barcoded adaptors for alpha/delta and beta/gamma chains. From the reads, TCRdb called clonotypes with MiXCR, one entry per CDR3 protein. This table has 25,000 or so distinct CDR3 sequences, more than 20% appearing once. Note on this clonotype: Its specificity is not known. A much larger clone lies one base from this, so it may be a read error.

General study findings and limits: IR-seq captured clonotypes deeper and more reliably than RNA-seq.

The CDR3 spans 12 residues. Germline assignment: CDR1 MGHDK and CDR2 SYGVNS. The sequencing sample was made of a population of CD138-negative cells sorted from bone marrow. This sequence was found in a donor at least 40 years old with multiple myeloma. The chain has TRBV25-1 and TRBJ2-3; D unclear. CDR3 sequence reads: CAGSAYTDTQYF. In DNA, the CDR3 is TGTGCCGGCAGTGCCTACACAGATACGCAGTATTTT.